This T cell receptor (beta chain) comes out of a study of CD8 T cells in Susac syndrome. Study overall: Within the sequenced Susac syndrome patient group, six exhibited active disease and fewer than 10 were in remission. Overall study findings and caveats: Maximal CD8+ clonal expansion in Susac was observed within TEMRA cells and among active patients.

Isolation of CD8+ and CD4+ T cells was performed negatively, whereas enrichment of TEMRA cells was done by FACS. RNA amounts of about 0.5 to 1 ug underwent reverse transcription with random hexamers. It was immunoSEQ multiplex PCR that amplified TCR beta CDR3 across 54 Vbeta and 13 Jbeta. TCRdb redid the calling of the immunoSEQ multiplex PCR reads with MiXCR, one entry per CDR3 protein. The sample shows 100,000 to 150,000 distinct CDR3 sequences, around 96% of them seen only once. As for this clonotype: Its antigen is not known.

The CDR3 totals 14 residues. The ends lost 1 base at V and 4 bases at J; junction bases unmatched: 2. The germline V gene encodes CDR1 MNHEY and CDR2 SMNVEV (reference sequence). The chain has TRBV27 and TRBJ2-3, with 7 bases matching TRBD2. The sequenced material came from CD8+ T cells from PBMCs. The sequence came from a human donor with Susac syndrome. CDR3 DNA: TGTGCCAGCAGTTTATGGGGAGGGTCAGATACGCAGTATTTT. Translation gives CASSLWGGSDTQYF.